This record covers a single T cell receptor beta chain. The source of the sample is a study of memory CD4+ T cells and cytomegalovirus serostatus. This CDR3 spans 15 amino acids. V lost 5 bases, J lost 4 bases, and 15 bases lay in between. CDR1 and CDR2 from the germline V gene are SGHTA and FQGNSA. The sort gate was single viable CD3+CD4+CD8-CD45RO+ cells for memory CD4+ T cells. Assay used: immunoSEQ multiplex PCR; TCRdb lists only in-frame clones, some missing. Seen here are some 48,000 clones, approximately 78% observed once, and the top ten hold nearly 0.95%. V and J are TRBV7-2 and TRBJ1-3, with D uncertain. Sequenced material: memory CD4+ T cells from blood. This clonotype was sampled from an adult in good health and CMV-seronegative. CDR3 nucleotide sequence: TGTGCCAGCAGCCCCGCGGGAGGAGCCGGAAACACCATATATTTT. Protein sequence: CASSPAGGAGNTIYF.